Shown below are 19 T cell receptor beta chains from a single sample sequenced in a study of vaccination and CD4 T cells after COVID-19. Treatment here: roughly ten-day PBMC culture with coronavirus spike peptide pools or control peptides (ViraFEST assay). The assay that was used to sequence DNA from cultured CD4+ T cells was the Oncomine TCR Beta short-read assay. Via MiXCR, TCRdb re-called the PCR reads, giving one row per CDR3 protein. Of roughly 15,000 distinct CDR3 sequences in the sample, around 30% were seen once. No antigen has been assigned to these receptors. Sequenced: cultured CD4+ T cells from blood. The source is a human donor with COVID-19.

In the case of this clonotype: An end of the junction differs from the germline gene, which may be a read error. The rearrangement links TRBV6-1 to TRBJ2-2, with D unresolved. Per the germline V gene, CDR1 is MNHNS and CDR2 is SASEGT. The CDR3 totals 14 residues. The CDR3 region is CVSTRSPNTGELFF. Here the CDR3 DNA reads TGTGTCAGCACCCGGTCTCCGAACACCGGGGAGCTGTTTTTT.

The rearrangement uses TRBV5-6 and TRBJ1-3, with D unclear. The CDR3 spans 15 residues. The V end lost 4 bases, the J end lost 7 bases, and 18 bases lay between the germline ends. In germline, CDR1 is SGHDT, CDR2 YYEEEE. Here the CDR3 reads CASSLVMVGRNTIYF. CDR3 bases: TGTGCCAGCAGCCTGGTGATGGTCGGGAGGAACACCATATATTTT.

This clonotype was seen a handful of times. The chain uses TRBV7-9 and TRBJ1-1, with D possibly matching TRBD1 (6 bases). V shed 8 bases and J shed 0 bases, with 13 bases lying between them. The germline gives CDR1 SEHNR, CDR2 FQNEAQ (reference sequence). The CDR3 extends over 14 amino acids. The DNA of the CDR3 is TGTGCCAGCTTCGACAGGAGCTTGAACACTGAAGCTTTCTTT. Amino acid sequence: CASFDRSLNTEAFF.

This clonotype was found a few times. The gene calls are TRBV20-1 and TRBJ2-2; either TRBD1 or TRBD2 may fit D (5 bases each). The germline gives CDR1 DFQATT, CDR2 SNEGSKA (reference sequence). V lost 5 bases and J 6 bases, leaving 19 bases between the germline ends. The CDR3 is 15 amino acids. CDR3 protein: CSAAGTRRISGELFF. The CDR3, as DNA: TGCAGTGCTGCCGGGACGAGGAGAATTTCCGGGGAGCTGTTTTTT.

The chain is built from TRBV11-3 and TRBJ1-1; D not resolved. This CDR3 contains 12 residues. Trimming pared 3 bases from V and 6 bases from J, leaving 8 bases between. Germline CDR1 SGHNT, CDR2 YENEEA. For the CDR3, the DNA is TGTGCCAGCAGCTTGCCGAGCCCTGAAGCTTTCTTT. It specifies CASSLPSPEAFF.

This clonotype was recorded a few times. V usage is TRBV6-2 or TRBV6-3 and J usage is TRBJ2-1; 12 bases line up with TRBD2. J lost 10 bases, V lost 7 bases, and 8 bases had no gene match. CDR3 length: 14 amino acids. Germline V gene lookup returns CDR1 MNHEY and CDR2 SVGEGT. DNA for the CDR3: TGTGCCAGCACATCTAGCGGGGGGGCCGAGGAGCAGTTCTTC. Its protein product is CASTSSGGAEEQFF.

This clonotype came up a few times. The V gene is TRBV28, the J gene TRBJ1-2; TRBD1 matches at 12 bases. After removal of 5 bases from V and 7 bases from J, the junction contained 8 bases not matched to a gene. This CDR3 region has 15 residues. In germline, CDR1 is MDHEN, CDR2 SYDVKM. The CDR3 sequence: CASSPPGQGAGGYTF. The CDR3 DNA reads as TGTGCCAGCAGTCCCCCGGGACAGGGGGCCGGTGGCTACACCTTC.

This clonotype was recorded a few times. The chain is built from TRBV7-2 and TRBJ2-2; possible D gene TRBD1, 5 bases. Trimming left V 5 bases short and J 4 bases short, with 11 bases between. This CDR3 spans 14 amino acids. Germline CDR1 reads SGHTA; CDR2 reads FQGNSA. In DNA, the CDR3 is TGTGCCAGCAGCCAAGCCCAGGGCACCGGGGAGCTGTTTTTT. Its protein product is CASSQAQGTGELFF.

J is TRBJ1-4 and V is TRBV7-3; D remains unclear. In germline, CDR1 is SGHTA, CDR2 FQGTGA. The CDR3 is made up of 13 amino acids. V dropped 8 bases and J dropped 3 bases, with 10 bases sitting between them. CDR3 coding DNA: TGTGCCAGCGCTAGGAGTTCTAATGAAAAACTGTTTTTT. Its translation is CASARSSNEKLFF.

This clonotype occurred a few times. This chain joins TRBV11-2 and TRBJ1-5; D remains ambiguous. Trimming removed 2 bases at V and 0 bases at J, with 8 bases between. The CDR3 sequence is 15 residues long. Germline loops: CDR1 SGHAT, CDR2 FQNNGV. The CDR3 DNA is TGTGCCAGCAGCTTACACGCAGCTAGCAATCAGCCCCAGCATTTT. Translating it yields CASSLHAASNQPQHF.

This clonotype was picked up one time. The CDR3 spells CASSVRTVQNIQYF. The CDR3 DNA reads as TGTGCCAGCAGCGTCCGGACGGTTCAAAACATTCAGTACTTC. The rearrangement links TRBV7-2 to TRBJ2-4; no clear D. Trimming shortened V by 5 bases and J by 5 bases, and 13 bases separated the two germline ends. Germline-derived CDR1 and CDR2 are SGHTA and FQGNSA. The CDR3 has 14 residues.

This clonotype was seen a handful of times. The J gene is TRBJ2-3, the V gene TRBV11-3; possibly TRBD2 for D (6 bases). Germline CDR1 SGHNT, CDR2 YENEEA. Trimming took 2 bases from V and 0 from J, leaving 12 bases between them. The CDR3 consists of 16 residues. The CDR3 nucleotides are TGTGCCAGCAGCTTACGATCTGGGACTAGCACAGATACGCAGTATTTT. As protein: CASSLRSGTSTDTQYF.

A word on this clonotype: The final CDR3 position lacks the conserved phenylalanine or tryptophan, pointing to a likely read error. It is unclear where the CDR3 begins or ends on the DNA, so no DNA is shown, and the CDR3 is as TCRdb lists it. The chain recombines TRBV12-2 with TRBJ2-7. TRBV12-2 is shown as a pseudogene. The CDR3 is made up of 9 amino acids, end residues included. The CDR3: CASRVEQYL.

The chain combines TRBV30 with TRBJ2-2, with a tentative D call TRBD1 (5 bases). Germline loops: CDR1 GTSNPN, CDR2 SVGIG (reference sequence). The CDR3 is 14 residues long. V dropped 1 base and J dropped 6 bases, with 12 bases sitting between them. CDR3 residues: CAWSAGKGAGELFF. In nucleotides, the CDR3 is TGTGCCTGGAGTGCAGGGAAAGGGGCCGGGGAGCTGTTTTTT.

The chain uses TRBV6-1 and TRBJ2-5, with D uncertain. Germline V CDR1 and CDR2: MNHNS, SASEGT. The CDR3 sequence is 14 residues long. The germline V and J ends were trimmed by 2 bases and 0 bases, with 7 bases remaining between them. As DNA, the CDR3 is TGTGCCAGCAGTGAATTCCTGTACCAAGAGACCCAGTACTTC. It is translated as CASSEFLYQETQYF.

This clonotype has a handful of counts. The CDR3 bases are TGTGCCATCAGTCGCCCATCCTCTGGAAACACCATATATTTT. Its protein is CAISRPSSGNTIYF. The chain links TRBV10-3 to TRBJ1-3; D uncertain. V was pared by 5 bases and J by 0 bases, with 8 bases between. CDR3 size: 14 residues. Germline V gives CDR1 ENHRY, CDR2 SYGVKD.

The sample holds a few counts of this clonotype. The V call is TRBV21-1, the J call TRBJ1-2; the table's TRBD1 call for D was not verified on the DNA. TRBV21-1 is termed a pseudogene. The CDR3 is made up of 17 amino acids. Written as DNA, the CDR3 is TGTGCCAGCAGCAAAGCGAGGTTAGGGACAGGGAACGATGGCTACACCTTC. Its protein is CASSKARLGTGNDGYTF.

The chain employs TRBV7-2 and TRBJ2-6; D is uncertain. The length of the CDR3 is 16 residues. The V gene lost 0 bases and the J gene lost 4 bases, with 10 bases spanning the gap. CDR1 is SGHTA, CDR2 FQGNSA, per germline. In nucleotides, the CDR3 is TGTGCCAGCAGCTTAGCGTCCCAGGCGGGGGCCAACGTCCTGACTTTC. Its protein is CASSLASQAGANVLTF. The full variable domain, completed using reference TRBV7-2 and TRBJ2-6, is GAGVSQSPSNKVTEKGKDVELRCDPISGHTALYWYRQSLGQGLEFLIYFQGNSAPDKSGLPSDRFSAERTGGSVSTLTIQRTQQEDSAVYLCASSLASQAGANVLTFGAGSRLTVL.

This clonotype was seen only a few times. The V and J genes are TRBV19 and TRBJ1-1; D gene unclear. Germline-derived CDR1 and CDR2 are LNHDA and SQIVND (reference sequence). This CDR3 region has 16 residues. V was pared by 7 bases and J by 1 base, with 19 bases between. The CDR3 DNA reads TGTGCCAGTACTCCTGGCCCTCTAGGACGGAACACTGAAGCTTTCTTT. As protein: CASTPGPLGRNTEAFF.